Presented here are 5 T cell receptor beta chains from one specimen sequenced in a study of CD8 T cells in Susac syndrome (dated by TCRdb to about 2019). Library construction relied on the immunoSEQ multiplex PCR assay. RNA was extracted using the RNeasy kit, and roughly 0.45 to 1 microgram was reverse transcribed with random hexamers. TCRdb reanalyzed the raw reads on its own, using fastp at Q25 for trimming and MiXCR for clone calling, and kept in-frame beta chains. Here each entry gathers all rows of one CDR3 protein and keeps the most common genes and DNA. The sample data list under 200,000 distinct CDR3 sequences, and 85% to 95% of these were observed just once. The ten most abundant clones make up 0.08% to 0.11% of the sample. The source material was CD4+ T cells from PBMCs. All receptors come from a human donor in good health.

V gene TRBV4-1 combines with J gene TRBJ2-2; 10 bases map to TRBD2. Germline V gene sequence: CDR1 MGHRA, CDR2 YSYEKL. The CDR3 totals 17 residues. V shed 0 bases, J shed 4 bases, and the junction held 5 bases outside the gene matches. In DNA, the CDR3 is TGCGCCAGCAGCCAAGACGGGCTAGCGGGAGTCACCGGGGAGCTGTTTTTT. This codes for CASSQDGLAGVTGELFF.

This chain joins TRBV19 and TRBJ1-1; D may be TRBD1 (5 bases). From germline, CDR1 is LNHDA and CDR2 SQIVND (reference sequence). V was pared by 5 bases and J by 7 bases, with 11 bases between. There are 12 residues in the CDR3. The CDR3 spells CASSPRGGEAFF. DNA of the CDR3: TGTGCCAGTAGTCCGCGGGGGGGTGAAGCTTTCTTT.

V and J are TRBV11-2 and TRBJ1-2, with D tentatively TRBD1 (5 bases). The CDR3 contains 14 residues. V lost 2 bases, J lost 4 bases, and 11 bases lay in between. Germline V CDR1 and CDR2: SGHAT, FQNNGV. As DNA, the CDR3 is TGTGCCAGCAGCTTATCGGAGGGGATCTATGGCTACACCTTC. Protein product: CASSLSEGIYGYTF.

This chain joins TRBV20-1 and TRBJ2-3, with a tentative D call TRBD2 (6 bases). The length of the CDR3 is 13 residues. Trimming pared 8 bases from V and 3 bases from J, leaving 15 bases between. CDR1 and CDR2 from the germline V gene are DFQATT and SNEGSKA (reference sequence). CDR3 protein: CSKGARGTDTQYF. In DNA, the CDR3 is TGCAGTAAAGGCGCCCGGGGGACAGATACGCAGTATTTT.

V usage is TRBV14 and J usage is TRBJ2-5; D not resolved. The CDR3 runs to 14 residues. The germline CDR1 and CDR2 sequences are SGHDN and FVKESK. V was clipped by 0 bases and J by 4 bases, with 9 bases between them. The CDR3 DNA reads TGTGCCAGCAGCCAAGATCCGGGCGCAGAGACCCAGTACTTC. It encodes CASSQDPGAETQYF.